A selection of T cell receptor beta chains follows, all from one sample in a study of T cells in localized non-small cell lung cancer. The protocol was immunoSEQ multiplex PCR, while the TCRdb copy is restricted to in-frame clones and leaves out a portion. The sample has 50,000 or so clones, around four fifths seen once; the top ten hold 15% to 20%. This material consisted of peripheral blood, taken before any cancer treatment. The receptor source for this set is a female donor older than 55 with stage II squamous cell lung carcinoma. CDR3s include the opening cysteine and the closing phenylalanine or tryptophan. A D gene is named only where the DNA matches it firmly. Size is stated for part of the rows, as once, few or many counts, or as a class when the clone is expanded.

TRBV5-5	TRBJ2-7	NA	15	TRBD2	TGTGCCAGCACCCCACCGGGACTAGCGAACTACGAGCAGTACTTC	CASTPPGLANYEQYF
TRBV19	TRBJ2-2	NA	14	TRBD2	TGTGCCAGCCTGAGCGGGGGGCGTACCGGGGAGCTGTTTTTT	CASLSGGRTGELFF
TRBV4-1	TRBJ2-7	NA	15	TRBD1	TGCGCCAGCAGCTTCGCCGGGACAGGGGTGGACGAGCAGTACTTC	CASSFAGTGVDEQYF
TRBV4-2	TRBJ1-2	NA	13	NA	TGTGCCAGCAGCCAACCGGGATCGGAGGGCTACACCTTC	CASSQPGSEGYTF
TRBV11-2	TRBJ2-1	NA	16	TRBD2	TGTGCCAGCAGCCAAGGGACTAGCGGGGGGGTGAATGAGCAGTTCTTC	CASSQGTSGGVNEQFF
TRBV25-1	TRBJ1-1	NA	14	NA	TGTGCCAGCAGTGGGGACAAGCTGAACACTGAAGCTTTCTTT	CASSGDKLNTEAFF
TRBV28	TRBJ2-7	NA	15	TRBD2	TGTGCCAGCAGTTCCTCCGGGACTAGCGGTTACGAGCAGTACTTC	CASSSSGTSGYEQYF
TRBV5-6	TRBJ1-1	NA	14	NA	TGTGCCAGCAGCCCGGCTGGGCGGGCGGATGAAGCTTTCTTT	CASSPAGRADEAFF
TRBV5-1	TRBJ2-5	NA	13	NA	TGCGCCAGCAGCTTGCCGGCGGGAGAGACCCAGTACTTC	CASSLPAGETQYF
TRBV7-9	TRBJ1-2	NA	12	NA	TGTGCCAGCACCCAAAGGGGTAATGGCTACACCTTC	CASTQRGNGYTF
TRBV6-6	TRBJ2-5	NA	12	NA	TGTGCCAGCAGTTATACTGGGGAGACCCAGTACTTC	CASSYTGETQYF
TRBV6-1	TRBJ1-5	few	14	TRBD1	TGTGCCAGCTTTAGACAGGGGCCCAATCAGCCCCAGCATTTT	CASFRQGPNQPQHF
TRBV5-4	TRBJ2-2	once	15	TRBD1	TGTGCCAGCAGCCTGGACAGGACGAACACCGGGGAGCTGTTTTTT	CASSLDRTNTGELFF
TRBV6-6	TRBJ1-2	NA	15	NA	TGTGCCAGCAGTTACTCTAAGAACAGCCTTTATGGCTACACCTTC	CASSYSKNSLYGYTF
TRBV2	TRBJ2-1	once	14	NA	TGTGCCAGCAGTGAAGTGGGGAGAGACCATGAGCAGTTCTTC	CASSEVGRDHEQFF
TRBV19	TRBJ1-1	NA	16	NA	TGTGCCAGTAGTATAGTAGACAGGACACGGAACACTGAAGCTTTCTTT	CASSIVDRTRNTEAFF
TRBV6-5	TRBJ1-5	NA	14	NA	TGTGCCAGCACCGCCTCTAGGAGTGCGGGCCCCCAGCATTTT	CASTASRSAGPQHF
TRBV6-1	TRBJ2-1	NA	12	NA	TGTGCCAGCGGCTGGTCCTACAATGAGCAGTTCTTC	CASGWSYNEQFF
TRBV5-2	TRBJ1-2	NA	14	NA	TGTGCCAGCAATACTGTACGAAAGACCTATGGCTACACCTTC	CASNTVRKTYGYTF
TRBV30	TRBJ2-7	once	13	TRBD1	TGTGCCTGGAACCTGGGACAGCCCTACGAGCAGTACTTC	CAWNLGQPYEQYF
TRBV7-9	TRBJ1-1	NA	15	TRBD1	TGTGCCAGCAGCTCCAAGACAGGGAAGAACACTGAAGCTTTCTTT	CASSSKTGKNTEAFF
TRBV28	TRBJ1-4	NA	14	TRBD1	TGTGCCAGCAGTCTGGACAGGGGAAGGGAAAAACTGTTTTTT	CASSLDRGREKLFF
TRBV6-5	TRBJ2-2	NA	15	TRBD1	TGTGCCAGCAACCAGGGACAGGGGGCTGCCGGGGAGCTGTTTTTT	CASNQGQGAAGELFF
TRBV19	TRBJ1-1	NA	14	NA	TGTGCCAGTAGTATGGGGCCAGTTAATGGTGAAGCTTTCTTT	CASSMGPVNGEAFF
TRBV15	TRBJ2-7	NA	16	NA	TGTGCCACCAGCAGACTTTTGACGGGTGGGGAGAAGGAGCAGTACTTC	CATSRLLTGGEKEQYF
TRBV27	TRBJ1-1	NA	14	NA	TGTGCCAGCTCCCCACCGGGACCTCTCACTGAAGCTTTCTTT	CASSPPGPLTEAFF
TRBV28	TRBJ1-3	NA	13	TRBD1	TGTGCCACCACCGAGGGGGCGAAAAACACCATATATTTT	CATTEGAKNTIYF
TRBV18	TRBJ1-1	NA	14	NA	TGTGCCAGCTCACCGGAGTGGTTGAACACTGAAGCTTTCTTT	CASSPEWLNTEAFF
TRBV5-1	TRBJ2-7	NA	13	TRBD1	TGCGCCAGCAGCAGGGGACAGCCCTACGAGCAGTACTTC	CASSRGQPYEQYF
TRBV7-2	TRBJ2-5	NA	14	TRBD1	TGTGCCAGCAGCTTATTCACAGGGGGCGAGACCCAGTACTTC	CASSLFTGGETQYF
TRBV7-6	TRBJ1-1	many	15	TRBD1	TGTGCCAGCAGCCCATTCGGGACAGAGGGCACTGAAGCTTTCTTT	CASSPFGTEGTEAFF
TRBV7-2	TRBJ2-5	NA	13	NA	TGTGCCAGCAGCTTAAACAGAAGAGAGACCCAGTACTTC	CASSLNRRETQYF
TRBV29-1	TRBJ2-4	NA	15	NA	TGCAGCGTTGCCGTTGGGACGGAGGGAAAAAACATTCAGTACTTC	CSVAVGTEGKNIQYF